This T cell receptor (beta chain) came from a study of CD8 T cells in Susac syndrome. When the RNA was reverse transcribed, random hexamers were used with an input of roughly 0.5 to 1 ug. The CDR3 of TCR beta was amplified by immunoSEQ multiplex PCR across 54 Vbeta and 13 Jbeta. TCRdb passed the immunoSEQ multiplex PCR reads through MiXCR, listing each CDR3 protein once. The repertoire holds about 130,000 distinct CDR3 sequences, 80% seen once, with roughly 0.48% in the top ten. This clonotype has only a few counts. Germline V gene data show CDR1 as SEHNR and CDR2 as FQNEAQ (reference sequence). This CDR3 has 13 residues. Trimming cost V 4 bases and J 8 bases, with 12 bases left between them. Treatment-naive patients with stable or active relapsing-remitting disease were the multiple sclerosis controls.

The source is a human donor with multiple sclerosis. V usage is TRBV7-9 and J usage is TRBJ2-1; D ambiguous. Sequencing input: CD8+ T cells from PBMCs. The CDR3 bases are TGTGCCAGCAGCTCTGCAGCTTGGGATGAGCAGTTCTTC. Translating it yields CASSSAAWDEQFF.